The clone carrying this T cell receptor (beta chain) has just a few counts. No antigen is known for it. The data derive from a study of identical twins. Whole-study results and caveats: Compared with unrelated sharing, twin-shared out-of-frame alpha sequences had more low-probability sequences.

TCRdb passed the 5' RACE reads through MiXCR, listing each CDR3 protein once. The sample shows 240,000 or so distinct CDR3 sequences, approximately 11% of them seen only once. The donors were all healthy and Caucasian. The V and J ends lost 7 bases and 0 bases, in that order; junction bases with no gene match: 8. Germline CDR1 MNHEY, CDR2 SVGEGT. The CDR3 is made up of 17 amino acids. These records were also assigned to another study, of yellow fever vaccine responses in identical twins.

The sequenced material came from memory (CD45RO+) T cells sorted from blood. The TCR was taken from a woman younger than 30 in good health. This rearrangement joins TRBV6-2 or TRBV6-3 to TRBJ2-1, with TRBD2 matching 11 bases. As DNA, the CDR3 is TGTGCCAGCAATAGGCCGGGACTAGCGGACTCCTACAATGAGCAGTTCTTC. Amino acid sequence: CASNRPGLADSYNEQFF.